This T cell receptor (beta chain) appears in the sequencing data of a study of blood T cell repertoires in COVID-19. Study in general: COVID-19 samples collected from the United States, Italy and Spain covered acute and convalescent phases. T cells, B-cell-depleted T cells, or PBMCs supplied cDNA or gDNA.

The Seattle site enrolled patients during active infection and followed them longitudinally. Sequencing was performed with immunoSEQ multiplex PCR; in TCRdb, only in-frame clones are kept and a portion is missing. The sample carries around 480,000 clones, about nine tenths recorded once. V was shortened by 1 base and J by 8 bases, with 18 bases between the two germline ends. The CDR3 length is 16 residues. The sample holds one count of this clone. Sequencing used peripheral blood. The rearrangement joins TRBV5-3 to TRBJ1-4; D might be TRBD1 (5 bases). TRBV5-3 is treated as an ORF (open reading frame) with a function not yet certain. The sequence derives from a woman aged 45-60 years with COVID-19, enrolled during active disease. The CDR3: CARSLTLGEGREKLFF. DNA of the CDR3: TGTGCCAGAAGCTTGACATTGGGAGAGGGGAGGGAAAAACTGTTTTTT.